The TCR beta chain described here comes from a study of blood T cell repertoires in COVID-19. The repertoire was sequenced with immunoSEQ multiplex PCR; TCRdb's copy has only in-frame clones and lacks some. The sample contains about 150,000 clones, 65% to 90% of which appear only once. This sequence was found in an older woman with COVID-19, enrolled during active disease. The specimen sequenced was peripheral blood.

CDR3 DNA: TGCGCCAGCAGCTTGGCCGGTGAGCGACCCCAGCATTTT. It codes for CASSLAGERPQHF. The chain employs TRBV5-1 and TRBJ1-5; D not resolved. V lost 0 bases and J lost 10, with 11 bases in between. Germline values: CDR1 SGHRS, CDR2 YFSETQ. This CDR3 spans 13 amino acids.